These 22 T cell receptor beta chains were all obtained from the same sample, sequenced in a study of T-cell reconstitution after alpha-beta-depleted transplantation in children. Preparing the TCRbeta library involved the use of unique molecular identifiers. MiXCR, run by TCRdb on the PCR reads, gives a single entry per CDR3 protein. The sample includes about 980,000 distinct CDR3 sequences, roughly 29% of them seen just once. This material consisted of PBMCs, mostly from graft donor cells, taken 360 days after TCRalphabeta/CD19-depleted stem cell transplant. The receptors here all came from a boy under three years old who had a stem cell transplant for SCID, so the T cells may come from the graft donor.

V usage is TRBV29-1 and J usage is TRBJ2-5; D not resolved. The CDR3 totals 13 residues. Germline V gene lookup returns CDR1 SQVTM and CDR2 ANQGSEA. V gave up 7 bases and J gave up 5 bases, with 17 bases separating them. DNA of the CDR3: TGCAGCGCTCGGACCGTCTTCGGGGAGACCCAGTACTTC. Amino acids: CSARTVFGETQYF.

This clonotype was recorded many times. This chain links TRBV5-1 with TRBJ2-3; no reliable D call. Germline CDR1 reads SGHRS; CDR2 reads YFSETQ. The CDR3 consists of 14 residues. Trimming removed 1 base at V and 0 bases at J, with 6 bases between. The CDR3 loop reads CASSLQASTDTQYF. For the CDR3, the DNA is TGCGCCAGCAGCTTGCAAGCTAGCACAGATACGCAGTATTTT.

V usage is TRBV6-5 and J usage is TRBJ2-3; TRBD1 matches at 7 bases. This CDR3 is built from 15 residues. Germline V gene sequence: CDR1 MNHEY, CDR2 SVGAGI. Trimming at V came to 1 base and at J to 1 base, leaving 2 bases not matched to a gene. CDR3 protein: CASSYFTGGTDTQYF. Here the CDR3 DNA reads TGTGCCAGCAGTTACTTCACAGGGGGCACAGATACGCAGTATTTT.

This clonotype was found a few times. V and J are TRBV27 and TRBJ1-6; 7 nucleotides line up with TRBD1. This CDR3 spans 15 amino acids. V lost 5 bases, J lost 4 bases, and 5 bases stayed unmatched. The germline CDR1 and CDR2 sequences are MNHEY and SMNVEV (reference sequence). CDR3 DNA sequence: TGTGCCAGCAGTCCGGGGACAGAATATAATTCACCCCTCCACTTT. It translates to CASSPGTEYNSPLHF.

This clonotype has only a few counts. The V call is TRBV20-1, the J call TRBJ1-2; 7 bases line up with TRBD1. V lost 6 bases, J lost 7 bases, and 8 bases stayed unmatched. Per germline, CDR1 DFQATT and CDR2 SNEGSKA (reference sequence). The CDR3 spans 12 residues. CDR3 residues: CSARGPAVGYTF. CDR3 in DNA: TGCAGTGCAAGGGGGCCCGCGGTTGGCTACACCTTC.

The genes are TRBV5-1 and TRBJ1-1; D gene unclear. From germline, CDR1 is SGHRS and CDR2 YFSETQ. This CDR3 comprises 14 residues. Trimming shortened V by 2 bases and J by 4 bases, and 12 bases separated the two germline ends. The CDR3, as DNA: TGCGCCAGCAGCTTCAGCTGGAGGAGCACTGAAGCTTTCTTT. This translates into CASSFSWRSTEAFF.

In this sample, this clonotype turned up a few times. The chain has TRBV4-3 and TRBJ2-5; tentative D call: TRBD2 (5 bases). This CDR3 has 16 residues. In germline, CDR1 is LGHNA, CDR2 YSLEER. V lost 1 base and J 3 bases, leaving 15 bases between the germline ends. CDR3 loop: CASSQGPLAGEETQYF. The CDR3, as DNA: TGCGCCAGCAGCCAAGGTCCTCTAGCAGGCGAAGAGACCCAGTACTTC.

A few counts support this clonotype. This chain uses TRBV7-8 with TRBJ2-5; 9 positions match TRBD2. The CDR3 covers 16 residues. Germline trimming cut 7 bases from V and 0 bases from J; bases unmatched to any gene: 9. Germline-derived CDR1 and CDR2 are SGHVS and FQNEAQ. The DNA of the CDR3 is TGTGCCAGCACTCGCCCTACTAGCGGGTACCAAGAGACCCAGTACTTC. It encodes CASTRPTSGYQETQYF.

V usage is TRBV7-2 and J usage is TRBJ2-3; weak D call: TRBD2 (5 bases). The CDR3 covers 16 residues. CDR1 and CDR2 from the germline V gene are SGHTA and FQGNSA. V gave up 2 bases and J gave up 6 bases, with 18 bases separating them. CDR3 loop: CASSLNPRGISDTQYF. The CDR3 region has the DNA TGTGCCAGCAGCTTAAACCCTAGAGGGATCTCGGATACGCAGTATTTT.

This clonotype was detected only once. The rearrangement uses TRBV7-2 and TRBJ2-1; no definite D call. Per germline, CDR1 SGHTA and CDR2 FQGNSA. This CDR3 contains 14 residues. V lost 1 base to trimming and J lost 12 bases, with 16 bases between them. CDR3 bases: TGTGCCAGCAGCTTAGAACTGACGGCTTGGGGGCAGTTCTTC. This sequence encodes CASSLELTAWGQFF.

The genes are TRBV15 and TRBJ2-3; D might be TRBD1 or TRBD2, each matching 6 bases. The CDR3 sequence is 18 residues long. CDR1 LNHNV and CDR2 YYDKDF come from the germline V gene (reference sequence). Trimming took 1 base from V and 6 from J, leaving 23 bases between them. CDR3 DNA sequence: TGTGCCACCAGCAGAGGGGGGGTGGGGGCGGCCCAAAGGGATACGCAGTATTTT. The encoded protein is CATSRGGVGAAQRDTQYF.

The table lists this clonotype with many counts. The CDR3 coding sequence is TGTGCCAGCAGCCCAGCTCGAGCGGGGGGCACCTACGAGCAGTACTTC. It encodes CASSPARAGGTYEQYF. This chain joins TRBV6-1 and TRBJ2-7; 9 bases line up with TRBD2. The CDR3 is 16 amino acids. Germline V gene lookup returns CDR1 MNHNS and CDR2 SASEGT. V trimming: 6 bases; J trimming: 2 bases; junction bases outside the gene matches: 11.

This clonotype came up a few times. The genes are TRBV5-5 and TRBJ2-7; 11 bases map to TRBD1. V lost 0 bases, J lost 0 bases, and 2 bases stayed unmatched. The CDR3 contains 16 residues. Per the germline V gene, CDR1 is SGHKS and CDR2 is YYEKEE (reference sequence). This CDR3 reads CASSLGTGGLSYEQYF. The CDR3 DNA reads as TGTGCCAGCAGCTTGGGGACAGGGGGCCTCTCCTACGAGCAGTACTTC.

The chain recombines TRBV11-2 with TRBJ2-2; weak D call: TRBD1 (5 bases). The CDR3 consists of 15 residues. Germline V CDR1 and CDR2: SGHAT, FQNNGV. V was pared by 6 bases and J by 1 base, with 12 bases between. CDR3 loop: CASRTTGQNTGELFF. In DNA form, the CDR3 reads TGTGCCAGCAGGACGACTGGACAGAACACCGGGGAGCTGTTTTTT.

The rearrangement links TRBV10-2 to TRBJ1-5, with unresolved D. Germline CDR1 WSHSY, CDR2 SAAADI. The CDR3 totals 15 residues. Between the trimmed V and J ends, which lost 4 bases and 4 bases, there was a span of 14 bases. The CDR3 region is CASSVMGFGNQPQHF. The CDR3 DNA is TGCGCCAGCAGTGTTATGGGATTTGGGAATCAGCCCCAGCATTTT.

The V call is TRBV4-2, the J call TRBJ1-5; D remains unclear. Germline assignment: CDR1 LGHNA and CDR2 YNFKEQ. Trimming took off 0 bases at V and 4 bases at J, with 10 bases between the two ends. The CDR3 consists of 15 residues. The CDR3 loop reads CASSQDVGFNQPQHF. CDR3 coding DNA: TGTGCCAGCAGCCAAGATGTGGGATTTAATCAGCCCCAGCATTTT.

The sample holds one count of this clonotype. This CDR3 is CASSEGRGGDNEQFF. CDR3 sequence (DNA): TGTGCCAGCAGTGAAGGGCGGGGGGGAGACAATGAGCAGTTCTTC. The chain joins TRBV2 to TRBJ2-1, with TRBD2 matching over 9 bases. CDR3 length equals 15 residues. In germline, CDR1 is SNHLY, CDR2 FYNNEI. Trimming removed 1 base from V and 5 bases from J; junction bases left unmatched: 3.

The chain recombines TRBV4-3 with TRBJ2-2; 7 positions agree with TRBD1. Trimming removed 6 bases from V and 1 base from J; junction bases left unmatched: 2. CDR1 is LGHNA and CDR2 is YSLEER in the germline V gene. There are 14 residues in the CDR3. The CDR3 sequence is CASRGGLNTGELFF. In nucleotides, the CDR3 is TGCGCCAGCAGAGGGGGCTTGAACACCGGGGAGCTGTTTTTT.

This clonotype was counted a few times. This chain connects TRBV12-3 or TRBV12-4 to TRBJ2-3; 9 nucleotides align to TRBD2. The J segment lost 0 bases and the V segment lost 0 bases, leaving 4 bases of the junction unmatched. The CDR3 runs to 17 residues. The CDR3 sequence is CASSLAVAGGSTDTQYF. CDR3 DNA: TGTGCCAGCAGTTTAGCTGTCGCGGGGGGGAGCACAGATACGCAGTATTTT.

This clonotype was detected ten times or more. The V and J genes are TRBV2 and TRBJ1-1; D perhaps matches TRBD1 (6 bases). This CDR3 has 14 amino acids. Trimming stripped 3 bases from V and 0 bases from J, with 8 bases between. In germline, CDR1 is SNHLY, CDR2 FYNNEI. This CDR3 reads CASSDGQMNTEAFF. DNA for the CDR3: TGTGCCAGCAGTGACGGACAGATGAACACTGAAGCTTTCTTT.

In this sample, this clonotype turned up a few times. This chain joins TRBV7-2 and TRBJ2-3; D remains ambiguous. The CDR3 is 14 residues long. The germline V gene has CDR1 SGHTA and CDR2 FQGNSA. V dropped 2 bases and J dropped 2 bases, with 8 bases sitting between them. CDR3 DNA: TGTGCCAGCAGCTTAATGAAGACCACAGATACGCAGTATTTT. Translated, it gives CASSLMKTTDTQYF.

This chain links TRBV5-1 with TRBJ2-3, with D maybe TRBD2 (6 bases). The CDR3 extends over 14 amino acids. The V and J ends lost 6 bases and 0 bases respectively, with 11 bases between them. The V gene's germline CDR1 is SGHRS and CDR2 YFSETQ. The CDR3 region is CASKAGSSTDTQYF. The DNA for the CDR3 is TGCGCCAGCAAGGCGGGGTCTAGCACAGATACGCAGTATTTT.